This T cell receptor beta chain was sequenced for a study of CD8 T cells in ankylosing spondylitis. Study-level results: Blood from ankylosing spondylitis patients appeared to carry a characteristic roughly 8-variant TCR beta motif.

Per the germline V gene, CDR1 is ENHRY and CDR2 is SYGVKD. The CDR3 consists of 15 residues. V was pared by 8 bases and J by 6 bases, with 9 bases of the junction left unmatched. A few counts support this clonotype. Its target is not known. TCRdb analysed the 5' RACE reads with MiXCR anew, one entry per CDR3 protein. This sample has about 540,000 distinct CDR3 sequences, with 10% to 15% found just once. The TCR sequence derives from a male donor with ankylosing spondylitis. The chain recombines TRBV10-3 with TRBJ2-3, with 12 bases fitting TRBD2. Source material: blood, either unsorted or a sorted T cell fraction (not recorded which). As DNA, the CDR3 is TGTGCCATCGGCACGACTAGCGGGAGTTCTGATACGCAGTATTTT. Protein sequence: CAIGTTSGSSDTQYF.